This TCR beta chain was found in a study of monozygotic twins with inflammatory bowel disease. TCRdb reanalyzed the 5' RACE reads, giving one entry per CDR3 protein sequence and no DNA. The sample features under 200,000 distinct CDR3 sequences, with approximately 2.8% in its top ten. The CDR3 loop spans 16 amino acids. Germline values: CDR1 PRHDT, CDR2 FYEKMQ (reference sequence). This TCR was recovered from a human donor with ulcerative colitis or Crohn's disease, or a healthy co-twin of an affected twin (not recorded which). Sequences were obtained from blood. This chain joins TRBV13 and TRBJ2-3; lacking DNA, the TRBD2 call made by TCRdb goes unchecked. CDR3 amino acids: CASSPVGGLSTDTQYF.